Reported below is one TCR beta chain. Its cognate antigen is unknown. This record comes from a study of cytomegalovirus exposure and HLA in healthy donors. Regarding the study as a whole: A list of approximately 150 TCR beta chains associated with cytomegalovirus was given.

The PCR employed 60 Vbeta primers together with 13 Jbeta primers. Only in-frame clones appear in the TCRdb table, and some are missing; sequencing was by immunoSEQ multiplex PCR. The sample shows roughly 150,000 clones, more than 60% of them seen only once. This clonotype was sampled from a man between 18 and 29 years old in good health and CMV-seropositive. Material: PBMCs.

CDR3 sequence: CASSHQEGNTEAFF. CDR3 sequence (DNA): TGTGCCAGCAGCCATCAAGAGGGGAACACTGAAGCTTTCTTT. The rearrangement joins TRBV2 to TRBJ1-1; D is undetermined. This CDR3 comprises 14 residues. V lost 6 bases and J 1 base, leaving 12 bases between the germline ends. Germline CDR1 and CDR2: SNHLY and FYNNEI.